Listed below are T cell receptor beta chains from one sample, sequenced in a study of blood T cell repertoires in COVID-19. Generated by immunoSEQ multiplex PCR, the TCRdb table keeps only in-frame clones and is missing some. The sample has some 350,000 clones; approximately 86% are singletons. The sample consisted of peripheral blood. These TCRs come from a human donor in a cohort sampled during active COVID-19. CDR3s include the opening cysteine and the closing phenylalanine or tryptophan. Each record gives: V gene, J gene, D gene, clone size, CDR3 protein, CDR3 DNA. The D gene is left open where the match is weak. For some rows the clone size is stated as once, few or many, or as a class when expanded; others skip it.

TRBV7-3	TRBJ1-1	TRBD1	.	CASSRTGPNTEAFF	TGTGCCAGCAGTCGGACAGGGCCGAACACTGAAGCTTTCTTT
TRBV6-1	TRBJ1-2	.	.	CASSEPLNRAGYTF	TGTGCCAGCAGTGAACCCCTCAACAGGGCTGGCTACACCTTC
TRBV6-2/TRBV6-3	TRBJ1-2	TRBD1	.	CASSYEGTGYGYTF	TGTGCCAGCAGTTACGAAGGGACAGGGTATGGCTACACCTTC
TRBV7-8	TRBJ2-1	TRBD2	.	CASSLAGFSGIPYNEQFF	TGTGCCAGCAGCTTAGCGGGGTTTAGCGGGATTCCCTACAATGAGCAGTTCTTC
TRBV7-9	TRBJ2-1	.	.	CASSSRRSLAANEQFF	TGTGCCAGCAGTTCTAGACGATCACTAGCAGCCAATGAGCAGTTCTTC
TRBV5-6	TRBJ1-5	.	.	CASSLAVLSNQPQHF	TGTGCCAGCAGCTTGGCGGTCCTTAGCAATCAGCCCCAGCATTTT
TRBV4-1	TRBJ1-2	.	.	CASSQVLGRGKDGYTF	TGCGCCAGCAGCCAAGTCCTGGGGAGGGGTAAGGATGGCTACACCTTC
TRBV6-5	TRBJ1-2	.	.	CASSYFFGGDYGYTF	TGTGCCAGCAGTTACTTCTTCGGGGGAGACTATGGCTACACCTTC
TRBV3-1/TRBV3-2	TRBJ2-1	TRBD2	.	CASSQDIGAGVGYNEQFF	TGTGCCAGCAGCCAAGATATCGGGGCGGGAGTTGGGTACAATGAGCAGTTCTTC
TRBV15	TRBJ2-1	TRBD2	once	CATSRDPRLAGGSYNEQFF	TGTGCCACCAGCAGAGATCCCCGGCTAGCGGGAGGTTCGTATAATGAGCAGTTCTTC
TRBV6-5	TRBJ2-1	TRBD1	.	CASRADRGSANEQFF	TGTGCCAGCAGAGCCGACAGGGGATCCGCCAATGAGCAGTTCTTC
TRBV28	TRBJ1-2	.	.	CATESRDYGYTF	TGTGCCACCGAGTCCAGGGACTATGGCTACACCTTC
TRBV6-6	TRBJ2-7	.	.	CASSPPGYEQYF	TGTGCCAGCAGTCCCCCGGGTTACGAGCAGTACTTC
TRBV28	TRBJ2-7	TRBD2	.	CASSLLGLAGGRYF	TGTGCCAGCAGTTTATTAGGCCTAGCGGGAGGGAGGTACTTC
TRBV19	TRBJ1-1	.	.	CASSIEDREYTEAFF	TGTGCCAGTAGTATAGAGGACCGGGAGTACACTGAAGCTTTCTTT
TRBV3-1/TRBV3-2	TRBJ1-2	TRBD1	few	CASSQGMGRGPGYTF	TGTGCCAGCAGCCAAGGGATGGGCAGGGGGCCCGGCTACACCTTC
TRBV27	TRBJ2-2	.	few	CASSLQRTAGELFF	TGTGCCAGCAGCCTCCAAAGGACTGCCGGGGAGCTGTTTTTT
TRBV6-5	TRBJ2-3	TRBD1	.	CASGTGADTQYF	TGTGCCAGCGGGACAGGGGCAGATACGCAGTATTTT
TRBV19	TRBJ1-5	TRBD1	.	CASSIGDRFYQPQHF	TGTGCCAGTAGTATAGGGGACAGGTTTTATCAGCCCCAGCATTTT
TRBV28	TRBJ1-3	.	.	CASSPPRPTPGSRNTIYF	TGTGCCAGCAGCCCCCCCAGGCCTACTCCCGGGAGTAGAAACACCATATATTTT
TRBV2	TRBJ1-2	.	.	CASSNIPTKDGYTF	TGTGCCAGCAGCAACATCCCAACTAAGGATGGCTACACCTTC
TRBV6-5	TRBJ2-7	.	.	CASTRSPTAYEQYF	TGTGCCAGCACCCGTTCCCCGACTGCCTACGAGCAGTACTTC
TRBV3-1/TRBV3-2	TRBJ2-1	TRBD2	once	CASSPEGLAGGVMNEQFF	TGTGCCAGCAGCCCTGAGGGACTAGCGGGAGGGGTGATGAATGAGCAGTTCTTC
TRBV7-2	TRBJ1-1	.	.	CASSLRAGEGAEAFF	TGTGCCAGCAGCTTAAGGGCTGGCGAGGGGGCTGAAGCTTTCTTT
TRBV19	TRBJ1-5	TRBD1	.	CASSIRTGGDRGNQPQHF	TGTGCCAGTAGTATCAGGACAGGGGGCGATAGGGGCAATCAGCCCCAGCATTTT
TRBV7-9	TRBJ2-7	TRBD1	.	CASSLGAGGLYEQYF	TGTGCCAGCAGCTTAGGTGCAGGGGGCCTCTACGAGCAGTACTTC
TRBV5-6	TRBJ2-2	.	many	CASSLGPTVDGELFF	TGTGCCAGCAGCTTGGGTCCGACAGTAGACGGGGAGCTGTTTTTT
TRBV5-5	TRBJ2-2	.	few	CASSLGAVSAGGTGELFF	TGTGCCAGCAGCTTGGGAGCGGTTTCCGCCGGTGGCACCGGGGAGCTGTTTTTT
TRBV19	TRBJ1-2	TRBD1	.	CASSTGGYGYTF	TGTGCCAGTAGTACAGGGGGCTATGGCTACACCTTC
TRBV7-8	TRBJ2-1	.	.	CASSEGVGAGSYNEQFF	TGTGCCAGCAGCGAAGGTGTGGGCGCTGGCTCCTACAATGAGCAGTTCTTC
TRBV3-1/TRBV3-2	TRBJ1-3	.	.	CASSQERDSSGNTIYF	TGTGCCAGCAGCCAAGAACGCGACAGCTCTGGAAACACCATATATTTT
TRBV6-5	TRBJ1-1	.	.	CASSSMRTEAFF	TGTGCCAGCAGTTCCATGCGGACTGAAGCTTTCTTT
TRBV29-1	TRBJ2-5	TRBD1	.	CAAQGRTGETQYF	TGCGCAGCCCAAGGGAGGACAGGGGAGACCCAGTACTTC
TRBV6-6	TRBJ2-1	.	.	CASLNAGMYYNEQFF	TGTGCCAGCCTAAATGCGGGTATGTACTACAATGAGCAGTTCTTC
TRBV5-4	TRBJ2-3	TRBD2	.	CASRRGGYSADTQYF	TGTGCCAGCCGGCGGGGGGGCTATTCCGCAGATACGCAGTATTTT
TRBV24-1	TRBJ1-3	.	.	CATSDFPGGNTIYF	TGTGCCACCAGTGATTTCCCCGGTGGAAACACCATATATTTT
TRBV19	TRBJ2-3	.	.	CASTLGAKGDTQYF	TGTGCCAGTACTCTGGGAGCAAAGGGAGATACGCAGTATTTT
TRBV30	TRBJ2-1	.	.	CAWVGGYEQFF	TGTGCCTGGGTCGGGGGTTATGAGCAGTTCTTC
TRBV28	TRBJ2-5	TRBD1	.	CASSTDRGFFEETQYF	TGTGCCAGCAGTACGGACAGGGGGTTTTTCGAAGAGACCCAGTACTTC
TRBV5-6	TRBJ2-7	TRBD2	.	CASSSGGGLFYEQYF	TGTGCCAGCAGCTCCGGCGGGGGGCTTTTCTACGAGCAGTACTTC
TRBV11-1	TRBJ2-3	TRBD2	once	CASSPLREGTDTQYF	TGTGCCAGCAGCCCCCTGCGGGAGGGCACAGATACGCAGTATTTT
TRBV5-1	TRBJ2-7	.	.	CASSLRGPRYEQYF	TGCGCCAGCAGCTTAAGGGGTCCCCGGTACGAGCAGTACTTC
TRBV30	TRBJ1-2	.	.	CAWSSRGGYGYTF	TGTGCCTGGAGCTCAAGGGGGGGCTATGGCTACACCTTC
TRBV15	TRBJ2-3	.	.	CATSWRADTQYF	TGTGCCACCTCATGGAGGGCTGATACGCAGTATTTT
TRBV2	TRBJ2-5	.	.	CASSLRGASRIQETQYF	TGTGCCAGCAGCCTTCGGGGGGCAAGTCGAATCCAAGAGACCCAGTACTTC
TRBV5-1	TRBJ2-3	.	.	CASSWERASTDTQYF	TGCGCCAGCAGCTGGGAGCGGGCGAGCACAGATACGCAGTATTTT
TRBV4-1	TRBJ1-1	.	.	CASSLQPGAWTEAFF	TGCGCCAGCAGCCTCCAGCCAGGGGCCTGGACTGAAGCTTTCTTT
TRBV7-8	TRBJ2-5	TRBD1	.	CASSSWGPGGGETQYF	TGTGCCAGCAGCTCCTGGGGGCCAGGGGGTGGGGAGACCCAGTACTTC
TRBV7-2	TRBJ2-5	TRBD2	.	CASSPRGGETQYF	TGTGCCAGCAGCCCACGGGGGGGGGAGACCCAGTACTTC
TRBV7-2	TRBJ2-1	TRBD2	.	CASSLAPFGGASYNEQFF	TGTGCCAGCAGCTTAGCTCCTTTCGGGGGGGCGTCCTACAATGAGCAGTTCTTC
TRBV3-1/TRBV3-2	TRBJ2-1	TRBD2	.	CASSPLSSGGARNEQFF	TGTGCCAGCAGCCCCTTGTCTAGCGGGGGGGCTAGGAATGAGCAGTTCTTC
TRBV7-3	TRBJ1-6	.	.	CASSLAADNSPLHF	TGTGCCAGCAGCTTAGCGGCAGATAATTCACCCCTCCACTTT
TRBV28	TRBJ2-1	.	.	CASSLRVNEQFF	TGTGCCAGCAGTTTAAGAGTAAATGAGCAGTTCTTC